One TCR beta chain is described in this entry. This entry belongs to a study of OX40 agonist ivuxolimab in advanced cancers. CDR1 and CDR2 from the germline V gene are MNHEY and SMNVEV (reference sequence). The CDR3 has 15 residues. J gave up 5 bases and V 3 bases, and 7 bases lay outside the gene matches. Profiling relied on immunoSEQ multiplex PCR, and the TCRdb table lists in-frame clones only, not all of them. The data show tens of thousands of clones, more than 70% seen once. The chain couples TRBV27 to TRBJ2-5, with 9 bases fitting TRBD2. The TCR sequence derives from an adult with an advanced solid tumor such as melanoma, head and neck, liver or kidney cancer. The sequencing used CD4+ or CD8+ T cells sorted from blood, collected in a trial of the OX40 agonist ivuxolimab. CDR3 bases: TGTGCCAGCAGTTTCGGTAGCGGGAGTTGGGAGACCCAGTACTTC. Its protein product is CASSFGSGSWETQYF.